This T cell receptor beta chain is drawn from a study of lymphopenia after photon versus proton radiotherapy. TCRdb's table, derived via immunoSEQ multiplex PCR, lists solely in-frame clones and lacks some. The sample shows fewer than 70,000 clones, over 70% of them seen only once. Trimming pared 7 bases from V and 1 base from J, leaving 14 bases between. The CDR3 is 14 amino acids. Germline V gene lookup returns CDR1 MNHEY and CDR2 SVGAGI. V usage is TRBV6-5 and J usage is TRBJ2-7, with D possibly being TRBD2 (6 bases). This sequence was found in an older man with esophageal cancer. Sequenced here: peripheral blood, sampled from a patient treated with proton-based radiotherapy. The CDR3 DNA reads TGTGCCAGCAAAGGTAGCGGTGGATCCTACGAGCAGTACTTC. Its translation: CASKGSGGSYEQYF.